This T cell receptor beta chain was captured in a study of Graves' ophthalmopathy and Graves' hyperthyroidism. This clonotype was seen a handful of times. Amplification of the TCR beta CDR3 regions used RNA transcripts (as template). RT-PCR with HTBI primers came first, then second-round multiplex PCR. Each CDR3 protein is one row after TCRdb ran MiXCR on the multiplex PCR reads. This sample has around 670,000 distinct CDR3 sequences, with roughly 41% found just once. The CDR3 totals 17 residues. V lost 1 base, J lost 1 base, and 6 bases stayed unmatched. Germline V gene lookup returns CDR1 SGHVS and CDR2 FNYEAQ.

This chain uses TRBV7-6 with TRBJ2-2; TRBD1 matches at 7 bases. Sequencing input: peripheral blood. The clonotype comes from an adult man with Graves' ophthalmopathy. The CDR3: CASSLGRQGENTGELFF. Written as DNA, the CDR3 is TGTGCCAGCAGCTTAGGAAGACAGGGCGAGAACACCGGGGAGCTGTTTTTT. The variable domain in full, completed from reference TRBV7-6 and TRBJ2-2, reads GAGVSQSPRYKVTKRGQDVALRCDPISGHVSLYWYRQALGQGPEFLTYFNYEAQQDKSGLPNDRFSAERPEGSISTLTIQRTEQRDSAMYRCASSLGRQGENTGELFFGEGSRLTVL.